This entry is about one T cell receptor (beta chain). The antigen remains undetermined. Germline assignment: CDR1 SQVTM and CDR2 ANQGSEA. The ends were cut back, 7 bases at V and 2 bases at J, with 17 bases in the middle. The CDR3 has 14 residues. The data stem from a study of response to subunit inactivated influenza vaccine. General study results and limits: Each seasonal flu vaccination may recruit only limited new T cells, authors suggested.

TCRdb used MiXCR to reprocess the RT-PCR reads, holding one entry per CDR3 protein. Of about 520,000 distinct CDR3 sequences in the sample, around 7.9% were seen once. The chain employs TRBV29-1 and TRBJ1-2; possibly TRBD1 for D (5 bases). Sequencing was performed on PBMCs from blood, taken around 2 years after vaccination. The receptor comes from a man aged 50-75 years who received an inactivated influenza vaccine. CDR3 sequence reads: CSALVPTGNYGYTF. DNA of the CDR3: TGCAGCGCCCTCGTGCCCACAGGCAACTATGGCTACACCTTC.